These 6 T cell receptor beta chains were all obtained from the same sample, sequenced in a study of spatial heterogeneity in lung cancer. Noted time point: sample taken at primary tumor resection. No cells were sorted before sequencing. The whole RNA sequenced was extracted from tumor, nontumor lung or frozen PBMC. MiXCR, applied by TCRdb to the 5' RACE reads, yields one record per CDR3 protein. Among some 6,900 distinct CDR3 sequences listed, roughly 4.2% were seen once. The specimen was normal lung tissue next to the tumor, collected at surgery. The receptor set was obtained from a female donor with early-stage non-small cell lung cancer.

This clonotype was seen repeatedly, ten times or more. This beta chain is a stray read from a library made for alpha chains; its abundance is not meaningful. V gene TRBV12-3 or TRBV12-4 combines with J gene TRBJ2-4; TRBD1 is a possible D gene (5 bases). The CDR3 consists of 12 residues. V lost 6 bases, J lost 15 bases, and 18 bases lay in between. The CDR3 spells CASRPPAGIMYF. The CDR3 DNA is TGTGCCAGCAGACCCCCGGCAGGGATAATGTACTTC.

There are many counts of this clonotype. For a library built for alpha chains, this beta chain is a stray read; little rests on its size. V gene TRBV27 combines with J gene TRBJ2-7, with 9 bases that match TRBD1. V shed 4 bases and J 6 bases; nucleotides not matched to a gene: 7. This CDR3 is built from 14 residues. CDR1 and CDR2 from the germline V gene are MNHEY and SMNVEV (reference sequence). The CDR3 sequence is CASSSDRGDGEQYF. The CDR3 DNA sequence: TGTGCCAGCAGTTCGGACAGGGGAGATGGCGAGCAGTACTTC.

A note on this clonotype: The size of this beta chain means little, since it is a stray read in a library made for alpha chains. The rearrangement joins TRBV11-2 to TRBJ1-5; 11 bases line up with TRBD1. This CDR3 is 15 amino acids long. V was pared by 3 bases and J by 4 bases, with 2 bases of the junction left unmatched. Germline V gene lookup returns CDR1 SGHAT and CDR2 FQNNGV. This CDR3 is CASSLGQGENQPQHF. CDR3 DNA sequence: TGTGCCAGCAGCTTGGGACAGGGGGAAAATCAGCCCCAGCATTTT.

This clonotype is medium-sized. The library was designed around alpha chains, so this beta chain is a stray read whose abundance carries little weight. The chain is built from TRBV14 and TRBJ1-1; TRBD1 matches 7 bases. After removal of 4 bases from V and 10 bases from J, the junction contained 9 bases not matched to a gene. CDR3 size: 13 residues. Germline V lookup: CDR1 SGHDN, CDR2 FVKESK. DNA for the CDR3: TGTGCCAGCAGCCCGGAGACAGGGCGTGTAGCTTTCTTT. It translates to CASSPETGRVAFF.

This clonotype has a count of ten or more. As an off-target read in a library built for alpha chains, this beta chain has a frequency of little significance. The chain is built from TRBV6-5 and TRBJ1-1; a possible D gene is TRBD1 (6 bases). V gave up 6 bases and J gave up 5 bases, with 13 bases separating them. The CDR3 is 13 amino acids. CDR1 is MNHEY, CDR2 SVGAGI, per germline. The CDR3 is CASRRGINTEAFF. The CDR3 coding sequence is TGTGCCAGCAGGAGGGGGATCAATACTGAAGCTTTCTTT.

With respect to this clonotype: Being off target in a library aimed at alpha chains, this beta chain has a size of little meaning. The chain links TRBV9 to TRBJ2-1; D is perhaps TRBD2 (6 bases). The V and J ends lost 4 bases and 3 bases respectively, with 14 bases between them. Germline assignment: CDR1 SGDLS and CDR2 YYNGEE. CDR3 length equals 15 residues. The CDR3: CASSSRASDYNEQFF. CDR3 sequence (DNA): TGTGCCAGCAGCTCTCGGGCTAGCGACTACAATGAGCAGTTCTTC.